The next 9 T cell receptor beta chains were all read from a single sample in a study of blood T cell repertoires in COVID-19 (dated by TCRdb to the early 2020s). The library was made by the immunoSEQ multiplex PCR assay. Not all clones reach the TCRdb copy of this immuneACCESS table, which keeps in-frame sequences only. Checked studies attribute under half of the gap to unresolved V genes and leave the rest unexplained. The sample yields about 69,000 clones; 90% were counted once. Of the sample, about 5% is held by the ten largest clones. Sequenced input: peripheral blood. The source of these receptors is a man between 50 and 59 years old with acute or convalescent COVID-19.

This clone has more than one count but fewer than ten. The V call is TRBV7-7, the J call TRBJ2-1, with D possibly TRBD2 on 6 matching bases. Trimming cost V 1 base and J 0 bases, with 16 bases left between them. Germline V CDR1 and CDR2: SSHAT, FNYEAQ (reference sequence). CDR3 length equals 18 residues. CDR3 nucleotides: TGTGCCAGCAGCTTAGGGGTTAGCGGTGCTCACTCCTACAATGAGCAGTTCTTC. It codes for CASSLGVSGAHSYNEQFF.

In its sample, this clone was seen a few times. The chain has TRBV20-1 and TRBJ1-6; D uncertain. The CDR3 is made up of 16 amino acids. The germline V and J ends were trimmed by 3 bases and 0 bases, with 12 bases remaining between them. Germline CDR1 reads DFQATT; CDR2 reads SNEGSKA (reference sequence). CDR3 in DNA: TGCAGTGCTAGTCCCGGTTTTAGCTCCTATAATTCACCCCTCCACTTT. Translating gives CSASPGFSSYNSPLHF.

The chain recombines TRBV9 with TRBJ1-2, with D maybe TRBD1 (5 bases). The CDR3 is 16 residues long. The germline V gene has CDR1 SGDLS and CDR2 YYNGEE. V gave up 3 bases and J gave up 0 bases, with 15 bases separating them. CDR3 sequence: CASSALAGGSNYGYTF. The CDR3 DNA is TGTGCCAGCAGCGCCCTCGCGGGGGGATCTAACTATGGCTACACCTTC.

V usage is TRBV15 and J usage is TRBJ2-3; TRBD2 matches at 10 bases. Germline CDR1 LNHNV, CDR2 YYDKDF (reference sequence). J lost 2 bases, V lost 4 bases, and 6 bases had no gene match. CDR3 size: 16 residues. CDR3 sequence: CATSIRTSGYTDTQYF. CDR3 coding DNA: TGTGCCACCAGCATAAGGACTAGCGGATACACAGATACGCAGTATTTT.

The rearrangement joins TRBV2 to TRBJ2-1; 7 bases are a match to TRBD2. CDR3 length equals 15 residues. Germline assignment: CDR1 SNHLY and CDR2 FYNNEI. Unmatched junction bases numbered 7, after V lost 6 bases and J lost 2 bases. The CDR3 protein is CASSVSGTTYNEQFF. DNA of the CDR3: TGTGCCAGCAGCGTGAGCGGGACCACCTACAATGAGCAGTTCTTC.

V and J are TRBV10-1 and TRBJ2-3, with 9 positions matching TRBD2. V lost 3 bases, J lost 4 bases, and 2 bases stayed unmatched. The CDR3 has 14 amino acids. Per germline, CDR1 WNHNN and CDR2 SYGVQD (reference sequence). The CDR3 nucleotides are TGCGCCAGCAGTGATAGCGGGAGAGCAGATACGCAGTATTTT. Protein sequence: CASSDSGRADTQYF.

This clone has only a few counts. CDR3 in DNA: TGTGCCAGCACCCATGATGAGGAAAAACTGTTTTTT. Translation gives CASTHDEEKLFF. The gene calls are TRBV7-9 and TRBJ1-4; D call uncertain. Germline CDR1 and CDR2: SEHNR and FQNEAQ (reference sequence). CDR3 length equals 12 residues. V lost 7 bases to trimming and J lost 8 bases, with 11 bases between them.

J is TRBJ2-4 and V is TRBV30; possible D gene TRBD1, 5 bases. V was shortened by 3 bases and J by 4 bases, with 13 bases between the two germline ends. CDR3 length equals 14 residues. Germline V lookup: CDR1 GTSNPN, CDR2 SVGIG (reference sequence). DNA for the CDR3: TGTGCCTGGAGCTCGCAGGGTTCAAAAAACATTCAGTACTTC. Translated, it gives CAWSSQGSKNIQYF.

V is TRBV6-1 and J is TRBJ1-5, with a tentative D call TRBD1 (5 bases). The V end was cut by 2 bases, the J end by 2 bases, with 10 bases between. The CDR3 totals 15 residues. Germline V gene sequence: CDR1 MNHNS, CDR2 SASEGT. CDR3 region: CASSESQGGNQPQHF. Here the CDR3 DNA reads TGTGCCAGCAGTGAATCCCAGGGTGGCAATCAGCCCCAGCATTTT.